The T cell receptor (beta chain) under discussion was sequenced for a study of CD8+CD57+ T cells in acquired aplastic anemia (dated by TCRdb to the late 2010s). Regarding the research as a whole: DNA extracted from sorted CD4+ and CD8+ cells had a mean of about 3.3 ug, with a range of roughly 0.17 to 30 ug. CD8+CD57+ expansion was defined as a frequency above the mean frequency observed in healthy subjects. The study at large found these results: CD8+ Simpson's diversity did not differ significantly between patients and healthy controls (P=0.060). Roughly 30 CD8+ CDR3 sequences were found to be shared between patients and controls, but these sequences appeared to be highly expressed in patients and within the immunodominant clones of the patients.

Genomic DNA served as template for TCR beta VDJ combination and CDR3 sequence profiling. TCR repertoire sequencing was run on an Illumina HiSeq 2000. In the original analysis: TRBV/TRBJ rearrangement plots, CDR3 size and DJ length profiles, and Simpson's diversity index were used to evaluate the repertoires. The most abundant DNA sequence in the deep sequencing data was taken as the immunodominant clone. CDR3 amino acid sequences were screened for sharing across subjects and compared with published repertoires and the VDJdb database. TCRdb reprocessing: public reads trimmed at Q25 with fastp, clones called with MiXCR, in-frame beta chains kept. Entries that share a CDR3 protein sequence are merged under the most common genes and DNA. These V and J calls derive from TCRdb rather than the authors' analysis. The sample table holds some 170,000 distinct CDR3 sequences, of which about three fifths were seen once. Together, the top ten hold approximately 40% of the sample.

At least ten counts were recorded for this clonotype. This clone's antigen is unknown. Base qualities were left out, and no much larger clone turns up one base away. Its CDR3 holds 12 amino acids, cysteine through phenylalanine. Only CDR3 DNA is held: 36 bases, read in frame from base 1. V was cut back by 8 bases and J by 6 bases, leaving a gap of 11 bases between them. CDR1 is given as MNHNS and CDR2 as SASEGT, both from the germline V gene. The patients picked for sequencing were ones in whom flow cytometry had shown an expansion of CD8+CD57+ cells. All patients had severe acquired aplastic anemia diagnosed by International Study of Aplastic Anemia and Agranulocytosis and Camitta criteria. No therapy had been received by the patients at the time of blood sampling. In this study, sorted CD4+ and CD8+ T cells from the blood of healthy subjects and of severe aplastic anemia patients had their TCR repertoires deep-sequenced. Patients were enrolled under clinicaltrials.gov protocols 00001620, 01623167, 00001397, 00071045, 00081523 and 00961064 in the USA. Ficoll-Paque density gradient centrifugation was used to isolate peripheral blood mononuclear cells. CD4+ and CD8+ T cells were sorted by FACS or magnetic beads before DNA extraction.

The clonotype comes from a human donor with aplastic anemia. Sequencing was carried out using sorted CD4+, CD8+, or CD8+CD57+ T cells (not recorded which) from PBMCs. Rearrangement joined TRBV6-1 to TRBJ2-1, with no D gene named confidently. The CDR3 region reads CASRGLSNEQFF. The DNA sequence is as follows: TGTGCCAGCCGCGGTCTTTCCAATGAGCAGTTCTTC.